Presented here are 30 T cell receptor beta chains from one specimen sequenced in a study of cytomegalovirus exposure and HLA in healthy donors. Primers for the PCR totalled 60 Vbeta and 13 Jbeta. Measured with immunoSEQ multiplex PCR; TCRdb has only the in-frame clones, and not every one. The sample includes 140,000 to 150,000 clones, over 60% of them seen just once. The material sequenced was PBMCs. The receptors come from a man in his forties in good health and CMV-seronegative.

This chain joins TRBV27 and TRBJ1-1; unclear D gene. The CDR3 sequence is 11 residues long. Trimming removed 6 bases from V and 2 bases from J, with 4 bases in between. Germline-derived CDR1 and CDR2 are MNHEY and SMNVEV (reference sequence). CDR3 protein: CASRLNTEAFF. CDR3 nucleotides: TGTGCCAGCAGACTTAACACTGAAGCTTTCTTT.

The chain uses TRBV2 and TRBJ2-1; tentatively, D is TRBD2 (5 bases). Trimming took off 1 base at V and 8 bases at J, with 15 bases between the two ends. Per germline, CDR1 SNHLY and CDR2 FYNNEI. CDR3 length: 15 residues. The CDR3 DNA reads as TGTGCCAGCAGTGAAGAGGCTAGCAGGCTTCATGAGCAGTTCTTC. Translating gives CASSEEASRLHEQFF.

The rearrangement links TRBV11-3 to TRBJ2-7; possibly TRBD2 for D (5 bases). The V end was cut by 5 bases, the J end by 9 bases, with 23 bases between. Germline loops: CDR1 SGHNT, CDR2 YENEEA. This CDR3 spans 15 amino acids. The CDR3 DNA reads TGTGCCAGCAGCCCGTCCTGGGCCGCCCGGGGTGGGCAGTACTTC. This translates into CASSPSWAARGGQYF. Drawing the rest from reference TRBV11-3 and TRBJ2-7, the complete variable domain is EAGVVQSPRYKIIEKKQPVAFWCNPISGHNTLYWYLQNLGQGPELLIRYENEEAVDDSQLPKDRFSAERLKGVDSTLKIQPAELGDSAVYLCASSPSWAARGGQYFGPGTRLTVT.

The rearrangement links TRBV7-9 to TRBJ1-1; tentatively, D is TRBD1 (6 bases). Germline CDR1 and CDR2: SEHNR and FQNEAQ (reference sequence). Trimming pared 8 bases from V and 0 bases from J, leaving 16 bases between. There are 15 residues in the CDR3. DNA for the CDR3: TGTGCCAGCCGACCAGTAGGGGGGGTGAACACTGAAGCTTTCTTT. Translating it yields CASRPVGGVNTEAFF.

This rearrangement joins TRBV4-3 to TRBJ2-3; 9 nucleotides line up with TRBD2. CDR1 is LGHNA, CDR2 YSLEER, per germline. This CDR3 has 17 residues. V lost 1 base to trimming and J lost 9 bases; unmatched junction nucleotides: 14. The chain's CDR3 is CASSQGGGRARRATQYF. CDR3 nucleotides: TGCGCCAGCAGCCAAGGCGGCGGGAGGGCCCGCAGGGCAACGCAGTATTTT.

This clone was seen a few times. CDR3 sequence: CAISEGQGAPYEQYF. CDR3 in DNA: TGTGCCATCAGTGAGGGACAGGGGGCCCCCTACGAGCAGTACTTC. The chain has TRBV10-3 and TRBJ2-7, with 11 positions matching TRBD1. The germline CDR1 and CDR2 sequences are ENHRY and SYGVKD. The J segment lost 2 bases and the V segment lost 2 bases, leaving 2 bases of the junction unmatched. This CDR3 is built from 15 residues.

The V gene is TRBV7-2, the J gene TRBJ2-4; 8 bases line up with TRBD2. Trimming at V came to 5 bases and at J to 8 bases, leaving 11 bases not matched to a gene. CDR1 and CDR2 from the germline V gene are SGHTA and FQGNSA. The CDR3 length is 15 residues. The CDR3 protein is CASSPRLRGGDIQYF. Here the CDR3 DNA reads TGTGCCAGCAGCCCGCGGCTTCGGGGGGGAGACATTCAGTACTTC.

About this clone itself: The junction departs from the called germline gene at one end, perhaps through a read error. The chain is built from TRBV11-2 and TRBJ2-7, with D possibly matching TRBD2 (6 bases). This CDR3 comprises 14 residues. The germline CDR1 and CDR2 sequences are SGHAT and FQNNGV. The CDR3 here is CASTLGPGAYEQYF. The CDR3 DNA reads TGTGCCAGCACCTTAGGCCCGGGGGCCTACGAGCAGTACTTC.

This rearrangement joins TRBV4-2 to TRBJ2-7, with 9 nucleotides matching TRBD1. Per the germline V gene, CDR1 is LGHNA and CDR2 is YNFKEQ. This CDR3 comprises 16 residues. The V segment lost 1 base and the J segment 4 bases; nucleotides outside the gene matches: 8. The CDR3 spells CASSQVPQGARYEQYF. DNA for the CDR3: TGTGCCAGCAGCCAAGTCCCACAGGGGGCGCGGTACGAGCAGTACTTC.

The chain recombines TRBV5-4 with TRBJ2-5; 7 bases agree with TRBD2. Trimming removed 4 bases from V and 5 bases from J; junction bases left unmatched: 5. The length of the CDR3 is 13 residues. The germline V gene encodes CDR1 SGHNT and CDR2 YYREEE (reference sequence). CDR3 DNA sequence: TGTGCCAGCAGCCCGGGAGGCGGTGAGACCCAGTACTTC. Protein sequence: CASSPGGGETQYF.

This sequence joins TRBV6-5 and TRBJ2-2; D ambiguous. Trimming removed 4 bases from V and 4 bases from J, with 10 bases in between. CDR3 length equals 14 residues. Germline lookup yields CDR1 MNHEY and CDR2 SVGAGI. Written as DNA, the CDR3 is TGTGCCAGCAGTTCCGATCATAGCACCGGGGAGCTGTTTTTT. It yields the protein CASSSDHSTGELFF.

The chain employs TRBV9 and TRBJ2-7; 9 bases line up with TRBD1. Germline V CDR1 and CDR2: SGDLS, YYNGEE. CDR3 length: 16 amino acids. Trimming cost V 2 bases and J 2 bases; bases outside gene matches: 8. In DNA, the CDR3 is TGTGCCAGCAGCGTCTCCGACAGGGGGTATACCTACGAGCAGTACTTC. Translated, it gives CASSVSDRGYTYEQYF.

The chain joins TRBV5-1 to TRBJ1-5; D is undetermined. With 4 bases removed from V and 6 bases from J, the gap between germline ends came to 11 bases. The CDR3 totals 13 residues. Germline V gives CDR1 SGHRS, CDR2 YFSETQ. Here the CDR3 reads CASSLDSSQPQHF. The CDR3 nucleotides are TGCGCCAGCAGCCTAGATTCAAGTCAGCCCCAGCATTTT.

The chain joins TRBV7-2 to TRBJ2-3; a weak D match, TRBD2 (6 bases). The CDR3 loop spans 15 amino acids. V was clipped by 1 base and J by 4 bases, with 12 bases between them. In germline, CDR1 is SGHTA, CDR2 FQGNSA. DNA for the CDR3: TGTGCCAGCAGCTTAGTTAGGTCGGGAGCAGATACGCAGTATTTT. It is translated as CASSLVRSGADTQYF. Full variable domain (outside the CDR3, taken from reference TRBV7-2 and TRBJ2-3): GAGVSQSPSNKVTEKGKDVELRCDPISGHTALYWYRQSLGQGLEFLIYFQGNSAPDKSGLPSDRFSAERTGGSVSTLTIQRTQQEDSAVYLCASSLVRSGADTQYFGPGTRLTVL.

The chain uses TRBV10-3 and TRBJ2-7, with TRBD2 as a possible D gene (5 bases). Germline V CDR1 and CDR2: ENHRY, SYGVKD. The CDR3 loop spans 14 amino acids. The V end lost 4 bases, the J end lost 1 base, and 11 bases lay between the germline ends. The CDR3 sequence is CAISAEDSSYEQYF. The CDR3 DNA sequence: TGTGCCATCAGTGCAGAGGACTCTTCCTACGAGCAGTACTTC.

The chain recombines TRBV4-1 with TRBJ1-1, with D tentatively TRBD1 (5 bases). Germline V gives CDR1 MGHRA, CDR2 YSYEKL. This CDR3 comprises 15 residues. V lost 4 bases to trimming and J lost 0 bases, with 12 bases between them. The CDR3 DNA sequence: TGCGCCAGCAGCCCCCGGACAAGCATGAACACTGAAGCTTTCTTT. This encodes CASSPRTSMNTEAFF.

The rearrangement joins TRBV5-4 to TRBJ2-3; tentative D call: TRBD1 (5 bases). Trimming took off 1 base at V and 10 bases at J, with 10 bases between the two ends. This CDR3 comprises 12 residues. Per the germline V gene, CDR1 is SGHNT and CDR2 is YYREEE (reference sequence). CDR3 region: CASSLRGLAQYF. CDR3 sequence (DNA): TGTGCCAGCAGCTTGAGGGGTTTGGCGCAGTATTTT. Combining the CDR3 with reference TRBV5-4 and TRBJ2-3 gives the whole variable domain ETGVTQSPTHLIKTRGQQVTLRCSSQSGHNTVSWYQQALGQGPQFIFQYYREEENGRGNFPPRFSGLQFPNYSSELNVNALELDDSALYLCASSLRGLAQYFGPGTRLTVL.

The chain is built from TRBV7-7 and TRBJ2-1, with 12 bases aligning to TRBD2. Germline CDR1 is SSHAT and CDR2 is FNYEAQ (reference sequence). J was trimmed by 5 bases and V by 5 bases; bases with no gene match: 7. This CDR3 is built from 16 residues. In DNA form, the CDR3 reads TGTGCCAGCAGCCCCCGGACTAGCGGGACACACAATGAGCAGTTCTTC. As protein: CASSPRTSGTHNEQFF.

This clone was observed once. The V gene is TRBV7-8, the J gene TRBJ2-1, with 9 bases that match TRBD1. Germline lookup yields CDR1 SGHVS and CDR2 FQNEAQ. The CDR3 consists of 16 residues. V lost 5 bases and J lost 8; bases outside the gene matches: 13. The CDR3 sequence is CASSEAWGQGEDEQFF. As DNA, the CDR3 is TGTGCCAGCAGCGAAGCTTGGGGACAGGGCGAAGATGAGCAGTTCTTC.

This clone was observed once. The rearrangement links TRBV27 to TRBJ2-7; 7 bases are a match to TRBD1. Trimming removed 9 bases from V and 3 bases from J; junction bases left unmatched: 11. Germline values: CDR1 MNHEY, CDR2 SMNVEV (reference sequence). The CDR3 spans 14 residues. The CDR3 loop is CASQPEGAIYEQYF. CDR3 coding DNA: TGTGCCAGTCAACCCGAGGGGGCGATCTACGAGCAGTACTTC.

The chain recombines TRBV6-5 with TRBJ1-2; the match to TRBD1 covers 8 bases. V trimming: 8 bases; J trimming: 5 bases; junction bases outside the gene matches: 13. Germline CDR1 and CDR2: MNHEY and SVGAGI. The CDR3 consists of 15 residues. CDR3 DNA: TGTGCCAGCGGGGGGGGGCTGGGACAGGCTTATGGCTACACCTTC. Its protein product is CASGGGLGQAYGYTF.

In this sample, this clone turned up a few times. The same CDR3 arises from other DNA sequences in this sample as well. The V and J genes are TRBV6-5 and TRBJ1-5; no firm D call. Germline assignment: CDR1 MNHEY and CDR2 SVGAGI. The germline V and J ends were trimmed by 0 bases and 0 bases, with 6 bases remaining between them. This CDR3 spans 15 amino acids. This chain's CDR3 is CASSYSRDSNQPQHF. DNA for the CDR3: TGTGCCAGCAGTTACTCGAGAGATAGCAATCAGCCCCAGCATTTT.

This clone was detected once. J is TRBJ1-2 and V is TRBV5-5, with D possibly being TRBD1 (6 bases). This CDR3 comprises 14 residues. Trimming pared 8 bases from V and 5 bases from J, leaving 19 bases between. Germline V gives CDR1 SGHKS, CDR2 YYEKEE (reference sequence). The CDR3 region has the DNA TGTGCCAGTTCCCTGGGACAAGAAGATTATGGCTACACCTTC. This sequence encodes CASSLGQEDYGYTF.

The CDR3 coding sequence is TGTGCCAGCAGTGAAGGGGACAGGGGACGGACTGAAGCTTTCTTT. This gives the protein CASSEGDRGRTEAFF. The genes are TRBV25-1 and TRBJ1-1; 10 positions agree with TRBD1. CDR3 length: 15 amino acids. V gave up 2 bases and J gave up 5 bases; unmatched junction bases: 5. Germline V gives CDR1 MGHDK, CDR2 SYGVNS.

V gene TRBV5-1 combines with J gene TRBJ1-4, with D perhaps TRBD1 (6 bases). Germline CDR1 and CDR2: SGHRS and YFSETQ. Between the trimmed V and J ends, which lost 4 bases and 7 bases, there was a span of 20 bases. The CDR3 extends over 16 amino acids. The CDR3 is CASSKDRYSSSEKLFF. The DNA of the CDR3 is TGCGCCAGCAGCAAAGACAGGTACTCTAGTAGTGAAAAACTGTTTTTT.

CDR3 sequence (DNA): TGTGCCAGCAGCTTCGACTGGAACACTGAAGCTTTCTTT. Protein: CASSFDWNTEAFF. This chain uses TRBV11-3 with TRBJ1-1; the D is unclear. Germline V gene sequence: CDR1 SGHNT, CDR2 YENEEA. This CDR3 has 13 residues. Trimming removed 3 bases at V and 1 base at J, with 6 bases between. The variable domain in full, completed from reference TRBV11-3 and TRBJ1-1, reads EAGVVQSPRYKIIEKKQPVAFWCNPISGHNTLYWYLQNLGQGPELLIRYENEEAVDDSQLPKDRFSAERLKGVDSTLKIQPAELGDSAVYLCASSFDWNTEAFFGQGTRLTVV.

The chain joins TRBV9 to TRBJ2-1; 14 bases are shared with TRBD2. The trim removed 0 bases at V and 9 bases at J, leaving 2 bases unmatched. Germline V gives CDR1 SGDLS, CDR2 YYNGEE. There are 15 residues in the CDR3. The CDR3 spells CASSVVGLAGVEQFF. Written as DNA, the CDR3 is TGTGCCAGCAGCGTAGTGGGACTAGCGGGGGTTGAGCAGTTCTTC. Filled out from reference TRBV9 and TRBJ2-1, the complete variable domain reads DSGVTQTPKHLITATGQRVTLRCSPRSGDLSVYWYQQSLDQGLQFLIQYYNGEERAKGNILERFSAQQFPDLHSELNLSSLELGDSALYFCASSVVGLAGVEQFFGPGTRLTVL.

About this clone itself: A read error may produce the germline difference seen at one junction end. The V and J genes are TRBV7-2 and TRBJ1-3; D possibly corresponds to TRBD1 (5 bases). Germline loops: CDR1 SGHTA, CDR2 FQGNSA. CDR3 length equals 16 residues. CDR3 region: CASNLAGTRAGNTIYF. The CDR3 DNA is TGTGCCAGCAACTTAGCGGGAACCAGGGCTGGAAACACCATATATTTT.

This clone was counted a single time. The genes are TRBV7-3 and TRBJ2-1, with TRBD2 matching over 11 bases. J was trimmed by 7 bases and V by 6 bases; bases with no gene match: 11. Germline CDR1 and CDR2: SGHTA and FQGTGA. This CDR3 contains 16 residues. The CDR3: CASSYVSGGAGNEQFF. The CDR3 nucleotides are TGTGCCAGCAGTTATGTTAGCGGGGGGGCAGGTAATGAGCAGTTCTTC. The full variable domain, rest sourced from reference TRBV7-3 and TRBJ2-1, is GAGVSQTPSNKVTEKGKYVELRCDPISGHTALYWYRQSLGQGPEFLIYFQGTGAADDSGLPNDRFFAVRPEGSVSTLKIQRTERGDSAVYLCASSYVSGGAGNEQFFGPGTRLTVL.

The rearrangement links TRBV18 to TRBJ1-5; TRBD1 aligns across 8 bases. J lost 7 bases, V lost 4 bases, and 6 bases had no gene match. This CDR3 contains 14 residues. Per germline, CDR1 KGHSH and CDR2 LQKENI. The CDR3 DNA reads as TGTGCCAGCTCACAACAGGGGGTGGACCAGCCCCAGCATTTT. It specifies CASSQQGVDQPQHF. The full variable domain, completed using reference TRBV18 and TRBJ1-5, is NAGVMQNPRHLVRRRGQEARLRCSPMKGHSHVYWYRQLPEEGLKFMVYLQKENIIDESGMPKERFSAEFPKEGPSILRIQQVVRGDSAAYFCASSQQGVDQPQHFGDGTRLSIL.